This TCR beta chain is drawn from a study of neurological immune-mediated disorders. Study-wide results and caveats: Phylogenetic analysis grouped 18 of 34 multiple sclerosis patients' repertoires together, suggesting a possible repertoire signature. Across subjects, no CDR3 amino acid sequence appeared in expanded clones of more than one subject, a finding that suggested private repertoires in all groups.

The CDR3 contains 14 residues. Germline V CDR1 and CDR2: DFQATT, SNEGSKA (reference sequence). The junction had 12 bases not matched to a gene; V was cut back by 5 bases and J by 7 bases. This clonotype was recorded at least ten times. Its target is not known. The time point is: longitudinal time-point 2. Unsorted libraries were derived from 2 million PBMCs stored at -80 C. Every sequencing run generated in excess of 170 million TCR-beta sequences. These sequences covered 15-18 subjects. MiXCR, run by TCRdb on the 5' RACE reads, gives a single entry per CDR3 protein. Here the sample spans about 80,000 distinct CDR3 sequences, 5.5% to 6.5% being singletons.

This chain joins TRBV20-1 and TRBJ2-7; 9 bases are a match to TRBD1. The sequence derives from a woman in her fifties or sixties with multiple sclerosis. Sequencing used PBMCs. This chain's CDR3 is CSALTRDRVWEQYF. CDR3 DNA: TGCAGTGCTCTTACTCGGGACAGGGTATGGGAGCAGTACTTC.